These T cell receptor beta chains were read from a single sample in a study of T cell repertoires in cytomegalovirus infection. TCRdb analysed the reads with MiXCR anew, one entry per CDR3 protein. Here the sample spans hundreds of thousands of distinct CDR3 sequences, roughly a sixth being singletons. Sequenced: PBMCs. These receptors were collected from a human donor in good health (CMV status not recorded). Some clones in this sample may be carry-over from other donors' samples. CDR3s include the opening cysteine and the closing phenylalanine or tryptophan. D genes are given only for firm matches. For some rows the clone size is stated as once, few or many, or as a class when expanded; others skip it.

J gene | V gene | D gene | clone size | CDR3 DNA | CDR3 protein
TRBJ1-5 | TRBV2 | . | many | TGTGCCAGCAGTGACCGAGATAGCAATCAGCCCCAGCATTTT | CASSDRDSNQPQHF
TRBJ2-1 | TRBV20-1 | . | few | TGCAGTGCTAAATCGGGGGCTCCCTACAATGAGCAGTTCTTC | CSAKSGAPYNEQFF
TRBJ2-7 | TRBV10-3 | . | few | TGTGCCATCAGTGAGTCGCGCGGTGTGGCCTACGAGCAGTACTTC | CAISESRGVAYEQYF
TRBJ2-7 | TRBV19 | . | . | TGTGCCAGTAGTCCCCAAAGGACCGAGACCGAGCAGTACTTC | CASSPQRTETEQYF
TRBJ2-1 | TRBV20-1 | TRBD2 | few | TGCAGTGCGCCTCGGACTAGCGGGGGGGCCCATGAGCAGTTCTTC | CSAPRTSGGAHEQFF
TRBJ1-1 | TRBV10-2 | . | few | TGCGCCAGCACCAAGGGACGGTCGAACACTGAAGCTTTCTTT | CASTKGRSNTEAFF
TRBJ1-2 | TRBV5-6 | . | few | TGTGCCAGCAGCGATCACGGTTTCAATGGCTACACCTTC | CASSDHGFNGYTF
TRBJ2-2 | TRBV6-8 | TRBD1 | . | TGTGCCAGCAGTTATGACAGGGACACCGGGGAGCTGTTTTTT | CASSYDRDTGELFF
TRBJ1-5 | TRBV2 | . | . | TGTGCCAGCACCGGATGGGAGGACGGCCACAATCAGCCCCAGCATTTT | CASTGWEDGHNQPQHF
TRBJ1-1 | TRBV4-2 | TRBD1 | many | TGTGCCAGCAGCCGCTTTGGGACAGGGGCGAAATTGAACACTGAAGCTTTCTTT | CASSRFGTGAKLNTEAFF
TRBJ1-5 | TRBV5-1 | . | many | TGCGCCAGCAGCTTGTTCTCAGGGGTAAATCAGCCCCAGCATTTT | CASSLFSGVNQPQHF
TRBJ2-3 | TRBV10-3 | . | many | TGTGCCATCACCCGCGGCCAGGGAGGCGCAGATACGCAGTATTTT | CAITRGQGGADTQYF
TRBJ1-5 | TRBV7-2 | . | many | TGTGCCAGCAGCTTAGTCTTATCGGGGACTCAGCCCCAGCATTTT | CASSLVLSGTQPQHF
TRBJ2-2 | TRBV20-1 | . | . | TGCAGTGCCTCGGTCAGGACGAACACCGGGGAGCTGTTTTTT | CSASVRTNTGELFF
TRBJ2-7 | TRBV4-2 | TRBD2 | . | TGTGCCAGCAGCCAAGAACGGCGGGGGGGTGCCTACGAGCAGTACTTC | CASSQERRGGAYEQYF